This T cell receptor beta chain emerged from a study of OX40 agonist ivuxolimab in advanced cancers. Some clones are missing from TCRdb's copy, which holds only in-frame ones; the method was immunoSEQ multiplex PCR. The table includes 55,000 to 80,000 clones, around 82% detected once. In germline, CDR1 is SGHDT, CDR2 YYEEEE. This CDR3 is 15 amino acids long. The V and J ends lost 0 bases and 7 bases, in that order; junction bases with no gene match: 9. The TCR comes from an adult with an advanced solid tumor such as melanoma, head and neck, liver or kidney cancer. This material consisted of CD4+ or CD8+ T cells sorted from blood, taken in a trial of the OX40 agonist ivuxolimab. This chain joins TRBV5-6 and TRBJ2-5; 7 bases map to TRBD1. CDR3 in amino acids: CASSLEGRAGGTQYF. Written as DNA, the CDR3 is TGTGCCAGCAGCTTGGAAGGCAGGGCAGGGGGGACCCAGTACTTC.